This T cell receptor beta chain was identified in a study of blood T cell repertoires in COVID-19. Study at large: Collection of acute and convalescent COVID-19 samples took place in the United States, Italy and Spain.

Cohort allocation depended upon clinical history that participants reported. The germline V gene encodes CDR1 LGHDT and CDR2 YNNKEL (reference sequence). The CDR3 has 15 amino acids. V gave up 1 base and J gave up 10 bases; unmatched junction bases: 5. Sequencing was performed with immunoSEQ multiplex PCR; in TCRdb, only in-frame clones are kept and a portion is missing. The table records around 200,000 clones, 75% to 90% of them present only once. This TCR was recovered from a woman aged 35 to 49 with acute COVID-19. The chain couples TRBV3-1 (or the pseudogene TRBV3-2) to TRBJ1-6; 9 bases fit TRBD1. Input material: PBMCs or T cells enriched from blood (not recorded which). The CDR3 DNA reads as TGTGCCAGCAGCCAAGCTGGGACAGGGTTGTCACCCCTCCACTTT. This gives the protein CASSQAGTGLSPLHF.